These 24 T cell receptor beta chains originate from one sample sequenced in a study of CD8+CD57+ T cells in acquired aplastic anemia (dated by TCRdb to between 2017 and 2018). The data were produced on an Illumina HiSeq 2000. Genomic DNA served as template for TCR beta VDJ combination and CDR3 sequence profiling. TCRdb trimmed public reads at Q25 via fastp, called clones via MiXCR and kept in-frame beta chains. Duplicate CDR3 protein sequences are folded into a single record with the most common DNA and genes. The sample table lists over 250,000 distinct CDR3 sequences, 56% of them with a count of one. Roughly 1.2% of the sample is in the top ten clones. Patients chosen for sequencing had shown expansion of CD8+CD57+ cells by flow cytometry. Sequencing was performed on sorted CD4+, CD8+, or CD8+CD57+ T cells (not recorded which) from PBMCs. The receptors come from a human donor with aplastic anemia.

In this sample, this clonotype turned up a few times. V gene TRBV12-3 or TRBV12-4 combines with J gene TRBJ1-3, with 8 bases fitting TRBD1. J was trimmed by 0 bases and V by 8 bases; bases with no gene match: 12. The CDR3 runs to 17 residues. The CDR3 reads CASSHPGTGSSGNTIYF. The CDR3 DNA reads TGTGCCAGCTCACACCCCGGGACAGGATCCTCTGGAAACACCATATATTTT.

J is TRBJ2-7 and V is TRBV7-6, with D tentatively TRBD1 or TRBD2 (5 bases each). V dropped 2 bases and J dropped 9 bases, with 17 bases sitting between them. The CDR3 is 14 amino acids. CDR1 and CDR2 from the germline V gene are SGHVS and FNYEAQ. CDR3 sequence reads: CASSLNLARDGQYF. CDR3 in DNA: TGTGCCAGCAGCTTAAATCTGGCGAGGGACGGGCAGTACTTC.

The chain uses TRBV24-1 and TRBJ2-1, with 14 bases matching TRBD2. Trimming cost V 1 base and J 6 bases; bases outside gene matches: 7. The germline V gene encodes CDR1 KGHDR and CDR2 SFDVKD. This CDR3 region has 18 residues. CDR3 amino acids: CATSDFSRLAGGVNEQFF. The CDR3 DNA reads as TGTGCCACCAGTGATTTTTCCAGACTAGCGGGAGGGGTCAATGAGCAGTTCTTC.

The chain has TRBV29-1 and TRBJ1-1; 10 nucleotides line up with TRBD1. The ends lost 7 bases at V and 8 bases at J; junction bases unmatched: 4. Germline V CDR1 and CDR2: SQVTM, ANQGSEA. This CDR3 has 11 amino acids. The DNA for the CDR3 is TGCAGCGATCGACAGGGGGCGGAAGCTTTCTTT. It encodes CSDRQGAEAFF.

This clonotype was picked up a small number of times. This rearrangement joins TRBV10-3 to TRBJ2-7; D possibly uses TRBD1 or TRBD2 (5 bases each). The V end was cut by 3 bases, the J end by 5 bases, with 14 bases between. The CDR3 spans 14 residues. From germline, CDR1 is ENHRY and CDR2 SYGVKD. The CDR3 bases are TGTGCCATCAGTGACTCAGGGAGAAGGCACGAGCAGTACTTC. Encoded protein: CAISDSGRRHEQYF.

This clonotype was seen at least ten times. The chain uses TRBV10-3 and TRBJ2-1, with D possibly being TRBD1 or TRBD2 (6 bases each). The CDR3 loop spans 15 amino acids. The germline V and J ends were trimmed by 5 bases and 7 bases, with 18 bases remaining between them. Germline-derived CDR1 and CDR2 are ENHRY and SYGVKD. CDR3 in amino acids: CAISPGGIQWNEQFF. In nucleotides, the CDR3 is TGTGCCATCAGTCCCGGGGGCATTCAGTGGAATGAGCAGTTCTTC.

The J gene is TRBJ1-1, the V gene TRBV6-2 or TRBV6-3; possibly TRBD1 for D (5 bases). CDR1 MNHEY and CDR2 SVGEGT come from the germline V gene. V gave up 7 bases and J gave up 5 bases, with 14 bases separating them. The CDR3 spans 13 residues. The chain's CDR3 is CASTRGVGTEAFF. For the CDR3, the DNA is TGTGCCAGCACCCGAGGGGTTGGGACTGAAGCTTTCTTT.

This clonotype has a count of ten or more. The CDR3 nucleotides are TGTGCCAGCAGCTTGTTCCGACTAGCGGTGTACCAAGAGACCCAGTACTTC. Residues: CASSLFRLAVYQETQYF. The V gene is TRBV5-6, the J gene TRBJ2-5; TRBD2 agrees at 9 bases. There are 17 residues in the CDR3. Germline V CDR1 and CDR2: SGHDT, YYEEEE. Trimming cost V 1 base and J 0 bases; bases outside gene matches: 7.

In its sample, this clonotype was seen many times. V and J are TRBV20-1 and TRBJ1-6; 8 positions match TRBD1. V lost 2 bases, J lost 7 bases, and 7 bases stayed unmatched. In germline, CDR1 is DFQATT, CDR2 SNEGSKA (reference sequence). The CDR3 runs 15 residues. DNA for the CDR3: TGCAGTGCTAGAATTATCGGGACAGGCAATTCACCCCTCCACTTT. This encodes CSARIIGTGNSPLHF.

This clonotype was observed at least ten times. The rearrangement links TRBV6-5 to TRBJ1-2; D remains ambiguous. Between the trimmed V and J ends, which lost 0 bases and 2 bases, there was a span of 7 bases. The CDR3 is 14 residues long. The germline V gene encodes CDR1 MNHEY and CDR2 SVGAGI. Here the CDR3 reads CASSYSMENYGYTF. As DNA, the CDR3 is TGTGCCAGCAGTTACTCGATGGAGAACTATGGCTACACCTTC.

In regard to this clonotype: One junction end disagrees with the germline gene, perhaps due to a read error. This sequence joins TRBV7-6 and TRBJ2-7; the match to TRBD1 covers 10 bases. The CDR3 loop spans 14 amino acids. Germline lookup yields CDR1 SGHVS and CDR2 FNYEAQ. CDR3 bases: TGTGCCGGCAGCTTAGCGGGACAGGGGTACGAGCAGTACTTC. It codes for CAGSLAGQGYEQYF.

DNA for the CDR3: TGTGCCAGTACATGGCGGATCGGAACTTTCTTT. Protein: CASTWRIGTFF. V is TRBV19 and J is TRBJ1-1; D gene uncertain. Germline values: CDR1 LNHDA, CDR2 SQIVND (reference sequence). The length of the CDR3 is 11 residues. V shed 7 bases and J shed 12 bases, with 15 bases lying between them.

This clonotype was observed once. The rearrangement joins TRBV25-1 to TRBJ1-2, with D perhaps TRBD1 (6 bases). In germline, CDR1 is MGHDK, CDR2 SYGVNS. The CDR3 runs to 16 residues. V shed 0 bases and J shed 4 bases, with 15 bases lying between them. The CDR3 nucleotides are TGTGCCAGCAGTGAATATGAAGGGGGGGCAGGCTATGGCTACACCTTC. Translating it yields CASSEYEGGAGYGYTF.

The V gene is TRBV29-1, the J gene TRBJ2-7, with D tentatively TRBD1 (7 bases). V was pared by 8 bases and J by 5 bases, with 16 bases between. The germline gives CDR1 SQVTM, CDR2 ANQGSEA. The CDR3 has 12 residues. The CDR3 DNA reads TGCAGCTTCGGAGGGGGCGAGAACGAGCAGTACTTC. It encodes CSFGGGENEQYF.

V and J are TRBV9 and TRBJ2-7; D is perhaps TRBD1 or TRBD2 (5 bases each). V gave up 4 bases and J gave up 7 bases, with 21 bases separating them. This CDR3 is 15 amino acids long. Germline CDR1 and CDR2: SGDLS and YYNGEE. The CDR3, as DNA: TGTGCCAGCAGCCCTCAACTCTTAGGGACGGATGAGCAGTACTTC. It translates to CASSPQLLGTDEQYF.

This clonotype came up a few times. A much larger clone is a single base away; this may be a read error. V usage is TRBV2 and J usage is TRBJ2-5; no definite D call. The CDR3 covers 12 residues. V was cut by 7 bases and J by 0 bases, with 6 bases left in between. CDR1 is SNHLY, CDR2 FYNNEI, per germline. CDR3 amino acids: CASTGNQETQYF. CDR3 sequence (DNA): TGTGCCAGCACAGGCAACCAAGAGACCCAGTACTTC. The variable domain in full, with the rest retrieved from reference TRBV2 and TRBJ2-5, is EPEVTQTPSHQVTQMGQEVILRCVPISNHLYFYWYRQILGQKVEFLVSFYNNEISEKSEIFDDQFSVERPDGSNFTLKIRSTKLEDSAMYFCASTGNQETQYFGPGTRLLVL.

This clonotype was seen a single time. The chain carries TRBV20-1 and TRBJ1-1, with D hard to call. Germline-derived CDR1 and CDR2 are DFQATT and SNEGSKA (reference sequence). CDR3 length: 11 amino acids. Trimming pared 1 base from V and 5 bases from J, leaving 5 bases between. CDR3 coding DNA: TGCAGTGCTAGAGCGGAAACTGAAGCTTTCTTT. As protein: CSARAETEAFF.

This clonotype was observed many times. The J gene is TRBJ2-3, the V gene TRBV6-2 or TRBV6-3, with a tentative D call TRBD2 (6 bases). There are 13 residues in the CDR3. Per the germline V gene, CDR1 is MNHEY and CDR2 is SVGEGT. V lost 6 bases, J lost 5 bases, and 12 bases lay in between. CDR3 protein: CASRAGSEDTQYF. The DNA of the CDR3 is TGTGCCAGCAGGGCGGGGTCCGAAGATACGCAGTATTTT.

V is TRBV29-1 and J is TRBJ2-3, with 9 bases aligning to TRBD2. The CDR3 has 16 residues. The J segment lost 5 bases and the V segment lost 5 bases, leaving 14 bases of the junction unmatched. Germline V CDR1 and CDR2: SQVTM, ANQGSEA. CDR3 DNA: TGCAGCGTTAGGACAGTCGGGACTAGCATGCAAGATACGCAGTATTTT. This translates into CSVRTVGTSMQDTQYF.

Details on this clonotype: This sequence may be a read error, since a much larger clone differs from it by one base. The chain has TRBV4-1 and TRBJ2-3; the D gene is possibly TRBD1 (6 bases). Looked up from germline, CDR1 is MGHRA and CDR2 is YSYEKL. The CDR3 has 18 amino acids. Between the trimmed V and J ends, which lost 0 bases and 2 bases, there was a span of 18 bases. The CDR3 DNA sequence: TGCGCCAGCAGCCAAGAGGGAATCGCAGGGGAGATCACAGATACGCAGTATTTT. Its protein product is CASSQEGIAGEITDTQYF.

V is TRBV7-8 and J is TRBJ1-3, with D hard to call. V was trimmed by 2 bases and J by 0 bases, leaving 11 bases between them. CDR3 length: 16 residues. Germline-derived CDR1 and CDR2 are SGHVS and FQNEAQ. The DNA of the CDR3 is TGTGCCAGCAGCTTACTCGGACGGAACTCTGGAAACACCATATATTTT. It yields the protein CASSLLGRNSGNTIYF. Combining the CDR3 with reference TRBV7-8 and TRBJ1-3 gives the whole variable domain GAGVSQSPRYKVAKRGQDVALRCDPISGHVSLFWYQQALGQGPEFLTYFQNEAQLDKSGLPSDRFFAERPEGSVSTLKIQRTQQEDSAVYLCASSLLGRNSGNTIYFGEGSWLTVV.

CDR3: CASSIGLNTQYF. CDR3 sequence (DNA): TGTGCCAGTAGTATTGGACTCAATACGCAGTATTTT. This sequence joins TRBV19 and TRBJ2-3, with D tentatively TRBD2 (5 bases). Germline loops: CDR1 LNHDA, CDR2 SQIVND (reference sequence). V lost 3 bases to trimming and J lost 7 bases, with 8 bases between them. The CDR3 is 12 amino acids.

The rearrangement joins TRBV5-1 to TRBJ2-7, with 9 bases fitting TRBD1. This CDR3 comprises 14 residues. Per germline, CDR1 SGHRS and CDR2 YFSETQ. Trimming took 3 bases from V and 3 from J; bases not matched to a gene: 4. The DNA for the CDR3 is TGCGCCAGCAGCTCCGCGGGACAGGGCTACGAGCAGTACTTC. Protein: CASSSAGQGYEQYF.

The V gene is TRBV7-2, the J gene TRBJ1-2; D is perhaps TRBD1 (5 bases). V was clipped by 3 bases and J by 8 bases, with 10 bases between them. The CDR3 spans 12 residues. Germline CDR1 reads SGHTA; CDR2 reads FQGNSA. In DNA form, the CDR3 reads TGTGCCAGCAGCTTTGCGGGGGGAGGCTACACCTTC. Translation gives CASSFAGGGYTF.